Listed below are T cell receptor beta chains from one sample, sequenced in a study of T cell responses to AZD1222 COVID-19 vaccine. Profiling relied on immunoSEQ multiplex PCR, and the TCRdb table lists in-frame clones only, not all of them. The sample contains about 150,000 clones, about 93% of which appear only once. The sequenced sample was peripheral blood, obtained on day 0 of AZD1222 vaccination. These receptors originate from an adult in good health. Both conserved end residues are part of each CDR3. The D gene is left open where the match is weak. Clone size, where shown, is once, few, many, or a class for clones that have expanded.

v_gene	abundance	d_gene	j_gene	CDR3aa	CDR3nt
TRBV6-5	once	TRBD1	TRBJ1-2	CATLGGTAYGYTF	TGTGCCACCCTGGGGGGGACAGCCTATGGCTACACCTTC
TRBV20-1	.	.	TRBJ2-5	CSATRQETQYF	TGCAGTGCTACTCGTCAAGAGACCCAGTACTTC
TRBV28	.	TRBD1	TRBJ2-2	CASSRGDRGAGELFF	TGTGCCAGCAGCCGGGGGGACAGGGGAGCCGGGGAGCTGTTTTTT
TRBV30	.	.	TRBJ1-5	CAWSVGANQPQHF	TGTGCCTGGAGTGTAGGGGCCAATCAGCCCCAGCATTTT
TRBV27	.	TRBD1	TRBJ1-4	CASRGQFNEKLFF	TGTGCCAGCCGGGGACAGTTTAATGAAAAACTGTTTTTT
TRBV7-9	.	TRBD2	TRBJ2-7	CASSLALAGPYEQYF	TGTGCCAGCAGCTTAGCACTAGCGGGACCCTACGAGCAGTACTTC
TRBV11-2	.	TRBD2	TRBJ2-5	CASSLDPPEGGRARETQYF	TGTGCCAGCAGCTTAGATCCCCCCGAGGGCGGGAGGGCGAGAGAGACCCAGTACTTC
TRBV27	.	TRBD1	TRBJ1-5	CASSPGRDSLSNQPQHF	TGTGCCAGCAGTCCCGGAAGGGACAGCCTCAGTAATCAGCCCCAGCATTTT
TRBV28	.	.	TRBJ1-5	CASSFRALKGGYSNQPQHF	TGTGCCAGCAGTTTCAGGGCACTCAAAGGGGGTTATAGCAATCAGCCCCAGCATTTT
TRBV6-5	.	.	TRBJ1-1	CASSQGGAREAFF	TGTGCCAGCAGCCAAGGGGGTGCCCGTGAAGCTTTCTTT
TRBV7-9	.	.	TRBJ1-4	CASTIASGGSEKLFF	TGTGCCAGCACCATAGCTTCGGGGGGCAGTGAAAAACTGTTTTTT
TRBV9	.	TRBD2	TRBJ2-6	CASSVGGARANVLTF	TGTGCCAGCAGCGTCGGGGGGGCGAGGGCCAACGTCCTGACTTTC
TRBV7-9	once	.	TRBJ1-4	CASSAGQYEKLFF	TGTGCCAGCAGCGCCGGACAGTACGAAAAACTGTTTTTT
TRBV7-9	.	.	TRBJ1-1	CASSSPDTGSGEAFF	TGTGCCAGCAGCTCCCCTGACACAGGGTCGGGTGAAGCTTTCTTT
TRBV5-1	.	TRBD2	TRBJ2-3	CASSGGSRTDTQYF	TGCGCCAGCTCGGGGGGGTCACGCACAGATACGCAGTATTTT
TRBV7-9	.	.	TRBJ2-1	CASSLVMMGVEQFF	TGTGCCAGCAGCTTAGTCATGATGGGGGTTGAGCAGTTCTTC
TRBV28	.	.	TRBJ1-1	CASSSGLPLSKAFF	TGTGCCAGCAGTTCGGGACTCCCGCTTAGCAAAGCTTTCTTT
TRBV19	.	TRBD1	TRBJ1-4	CASSSQGTNEKLFF	TGTGCCAGTAGTTCACAGGGGACTAATGAAAAACTGTTTTTT
TRBV5-1	.	.	TRBJ2-2	CASSLVRLGGLNTGELFF	TGCGCCAGCAGCTTGGTGCGGTTGGGGGGCTTGAACACCGGGGAGCTGTTTTTT
TRBV4-1	.	.	TRBJ2-1	CASSQGWGDEQFF	TGCGCCAGCAGCCAAGGATGGGGCGATGAGCAGTTCTTC
TRBV20-1	.	.	TRBJ2-3	CSASPPRGQADTQYF	TGCAGTGCTAGTCCCCCCAGAGGCCAGGCAGATACGCAGTATTTT
TRBV5-1	.	TRBD1	TRBJ1-1	CASSPDRGQGNTEAFF	TGCGCCAGCAGCCCGGACAGGGGGCAAGGGAACACTGAAGCTTTCTTT
TRBV9	.	TRBD1	TRBJ1-5	CASSPGTGAQPQHF	TGTGCCAGCAGCCCCGGGACAGGGGCTCAGCCCCAGCATTTT
TRBV25-1	.	.	TRBJ1-3	CASSDPRNTIYF	TGTGCCAGCAGTGACCCCAGAAACACCATATATTTT